These 32 T cell receptor beta chains came from one sample sequenced in a study of technical replicates of blood from a handful of donors. Here immunoSEQ multiplex PCR was the method, and the copy in TCRdb shows in-frame clones only, minus some. The sample lists about 83,000 clones; roughly 94% were seen once. Material: T cells isolated from PBMCs. The receptor source for this set is a human donor in good health.

This chain joins TRBV6-5 and TRBJ1-3; 7 nucleotides match TRBD1. The junction had 5 bases not matched to a gene; V was cut back by 6 bases and J by 3 bases. There are 14 residues in the CDR3. Germline V lookup: CDR1 MNHEY, CDR2 SVGAGI. CDR3 amino acids: CASRQGRHGNTIYF. The CDR3 coding sequence is TGTGCCAGCAGACAGGGGCGGCATGGAAACACCATATATTTT.

The rearrangement links TRBV4-1 to TRBJ1-4, with TRBD1 identical over 7 bases. Unmatched junction bases numbered 11, after V lost 2 bases and J lost 5 bases. The V gene's germline CDR1 is MGHRA and CDR2 YSYEKL. There are 17 residues in the CDR3. CDR3 nucleotide sequence: TGCGCCAGCAGCCAACTACCCGGACAGGAAAAAAATGAAAAACTGTTTTTT. Residues: CASSQLPGQEKNEKLFF.

V and J are TRBV30 and TRBJ2-7, with 10 nucleotides matching TRBD1. The CDR3 is 11 residues long. Trimming took 5 bases from V and 5 from J; bases not matched to a gene: 0. CDR1 and CDR2 from the germline V gene are GTSNPN and SVGIG (reference sequence). The CDR3 DNA is TGTGCCTGGGGGACAGGGGACGAGCAGTACTTC. Protein: CAWGTGDEQYF. Together with reference TRBV30 and TRBJ2-7, the CDR3 gives the full variable domain: SQTIHQWPATLVQPVGSPLSLECTVEGTSNPNLYWYRQAAGRGLQLLFYSVGIGQISSEVPQNLSASRPQDRQFILSSKKLLLSDSGFYLCAWGTGDEQYFGPGTRLTVT.

The chain recombines TRBV9 with TRBJ2-7; possibly TRBD1 for D (6 bases). The V gene lost 0 bases and the J gene lost 2 bases, with 9 bases spanning the gap. The CDR3 is made up of 14 amino acids. CDR1 and CDR2 (germline): SGDLS, YYNGEE. In DNA form, the CDR3 reads TGTGCCAGCAGCGTAGCAGGGGAAACCTACGAGCAGTACTTC. It encodes CASSVAGETYEQYF.

This clone was detected only a few times. This chain uses TRBV14 with TRBJ2-7; D remains ambiguous. V lost 3 bases and J 9 bases, leaving 9 bases between the germline ends. The CDR3 has 11 residues. Germline V gene data show CDR1 as SGHDN and CDR2 as FVKESK. The DNA for the CDR3 is TGTGCCAGCAGCCAGGAGTGGGTGCAGTACTTC. It yields the protein CASSQEWVQYF.

The CDR3 DNA reads TGTGCCAGCAGCCAAGCCTGGGGCACTAGCACAGATACGCAGTATTTT. Its translation is CASSQAWGTSTDTQYF. The chain carries TRBV14 and TRBJ2-3; a possible D gene is TRBD1 (5 bases). CDR1 and CDR2 from the germline V gene are SGHDN and FVKESK. Trimming took 1 base from V and 0 from J, leaving 11 bases between them. The CDR3 loop spans 16 amino acids. The variable domain in full, completed from reference TRBV14 and TRBJ2-3, reads EAGVTQFPSHSVIEKGQTVTLRCDPISGHDNLYWYRRVMGKEIKFLLHFVKESKQDESGMPNNRFLAERTGGTYSTLKVQPAELEDSGVYFCASSQAWGTSTDTQYFGPGTRLTVL.

J is TRBJ2-7 and V is TRBV28, with 8 bases aligning to TRBD2. Germline values: CDR1 MDHEN, CDR2 SYDVKM. The junction had 7 bases not matched to a gene; V was cut back by 6 bases and J by 3 bases. The CDR3 is 14 residues long. The CDR3 is CASRLAGTDYEQYF. In DNA, the CDR3 is TGTGCCAGCAGATTAGCGGGAACCGACTACGAGCAGTACTTC.

The chain has TRBV5-4 and TRBJ2-1, with D perhaps matching TRBD2 (6 bases). Trimming took 7 bases from V and 0 from J, leaving 17 bases between them. Germline V gene lookup returns CDR1 SGHNT and CDR2 YYREEE (reference sequence). CDR3 length: 16 amino acids. CDR3 sequence: CASGRDFGSSYNEQFF. The CDR3 DNA follows: TGTGCCAGCGGAAGGGACTTCGGCAGCTCCTACAATGAGCAGTTCTTC.

This clone came up a few times. The chain couples TRBV28 to TRBJ1-5, with D hard to call. V was shortened by 1 base and J by 0 bases, with 16 bases between the two germline ends. The length of the CDR3 is 18 residues. The germline CDR1 and CDR2 sequences are MDHEN and SYDVKM. In nucleotides, the CDR3 is TGTGCCAGCAGTTTATTCAGGTTGGAGGATCATAGCAATCAGCCCCAGCATTTT. Its translation: CASSLFRLEDHSNQPQHF.

V and J are TRBV7-2 and TRBJ2-7, with 12 bases lining up with TRBD1. The V segment lost 6 bases and the J segment 3 bases; nucleotides outside the gene matches: 3. The V gene's germline CDR1 is SGHTA and CDR2 FQGNSA. The CDR3 spans 14 residues. CDR3: CASRRDRGLYEQYF. For the CDR3, the DNA is TGTGCCAGCAGGAGGGACAGGGGGCTCTACGAGCAGTACTTC.

The rearrangement uses TRBV7-9 and TRBJ1-1; 12 bases map to TRBD1. This CDR3 comprises 18 residues. Trimming cost V 1 base and J 0 bases; bases outside gene matches: 6. The germline V gene has CDR1 SEHNR and CDR2 FQNEAQ (reference sequence). This CDR3 is CASSLVGTGGPMNTEAFF. The CDR3 region has the DNA TGTGCCAGCAGCTTAGTTGGGACAGGGGGCCCCATGAACACTGAAGCTTTCTTT.

The chain links TRBV27 to TRBJ2-2; D might be TRBD2 (5 bases). This CDR3 spans 15 amino acids. Germline V gene sequence: CDR1 MNHEY, CDR2 SMNVEV (reference sequence). With 5 bases removed from V and 0 bases from J, the gap between germline ends came to 10 bases. CDR3 loop: CASSHTLANTGELFF. CDR3 in DNA: TGTGCCAGCAGTCACACACTAGCGAACACCGGGGAGCTGTTTTTT.

This clone was detected once. The chain combines TRBV2 with TRBJ2-7; 9 bases fit TRBD2. Germline lookup yields CDR1 SNHLY and CDR2 FYNNEI. The CDR3 covers 13 residues. The trim removed 2 bases at V and 9 bases at J, leaving 5 bases unmatched. CDR3 sequence: CASSESGRGGQYF. Here the CDR3 DNA reads TGTGCCAGCAGTGAATCGGGGCGGGGGGGGCAGTACTTC.

The chain uses TRBV5-1 and TRBJ2-7, with D possibly matching TRBD2 (5 bases). CDR1 and CDR2 from the germline V gene are SGHRS and YFSETQ. This CDR3 contains 15 residues. V gave up 3 bases and J gave up 0 bases, with 13 bases separating them. In DNA, the CDR3 is TGCGCCAGCAGCTCGGGCGGGTTTAGCTCCTACGAGCAGTACTTC. This codes for CASSSGGFSSYEQYF.

The chain couples TRBV15 to TRBJ1-1, with 7 bases fitting TRBD1. From germline, CDR1 is LNHNV and CDR2 YYDKDF (reference sequence). The CDR3 is 15 residues long. Trimming cost V 5 bases and J 2 bases; bases outside gene matches: 8. The CDR3 nucleotides read TGTGCCACCAGCGAAAACAGGGGATCAAACACTGAAGCTTTCTTT. It yields the protein CATSENRGSNTEAFF.

This rearrangement joins TRBV6-6 to TRBJ1-1; TRBD1 might be the D (6 bases). The CDR3 is 15 amino acids. Germline V lookup: CDR1 MNHNY, CDR2 SVGAGI (reference sequence). Trimming took off 2 bases at V and 3 bases at J, with 13 bases between the two ends. The CDR3 sequence is CASSYLGAVDTEAFF. As DNA, the CDR3 is TGTGCCAGCAGTTACCTGGGGGCCGTTGACACTGAAGCTTTCTTT.

The chain joins TRBV29-1 to TRBJ2-1, with 9 bases identical to TRBD1. V dropped 0 bases and J dropped 5; count of bases not matched to a gene: 5. This CDR3 contains 15 residues. Germline CDR1 SQVTM, CDR2 ANQGSEA. CDR3 sequence reads: CSVEDWTGANNEQFF. The CDR3 DNA reads TGCAGCGTTGAAGATTGGACAGGGGCGAACAATGAGCAGTTCTTC.

V gene TRBV19 combines with J gene TRBJ2-1; D could derive from TRBD1 or TRBD2 (6 bases each). V lost 4 bases and J 3 bases, leaving 13 bases between the germline ends. Germline V gives CDR1 LNHDA, CDR2 SQIVND (reference sequence). The CDR3 consists of 15 residues. CDR3 sequence: CASSREGDFYNEQFF. For the CDR3, the DNA is TGTGCCAGTAGTAGAGAGGGGGACTTCTACAATGAGCAGTTCTTC.

The CDR3 coding sequence is TGTGCCAGCAGCCCCGAACAGGGAGGGCTATCCGGCTACACCTTC. It is translated as CASSPEQGGLSGYTF. The genes are TRBV6-5 and TRBJ1-2; TRBD1 might be the D (6 bases). The CDR3 is 15 amino acids. The ends were cut back, 6 bases at V and 8 bases at J, with 22 bases in the middle. Germline V lookup: CDR1 MNHEY, CDR2 SVGAGI.

This sequence joins TRBV7-9 and TRBJ2-1; D is ambiguous. V lost 6 bases to trimming and J lost 0 bases, with 15 bases between them. The CDR3 sequence is 16 residues long. Germline CDR1 is SEHNR and CDR2 is FQNEAQ (reference sequence). The CDR3 coding sequence is TGTGCCAGCAGGCCGACACTCTCGAGCTCCTACAATGAGCAGTTCTTC. This translates into CASRPTLSSSYNEQFF.

This chain joins TRBV5-1 and TRBJ1-6; possibly TRBD1 for D (5 bases). CDR1 and CDR2 (germline): SGHRS, YFSETQ. Deletions cut 1 base from V and 7 bases from J, with 12 bases between. CDR3 length equals 15 residues. The CDR3 nucleotides are TGCGCCAGCAGCTTGATGCAGGGTTCCAATTCACCCCTCCACTTT. It is translated as CASSLMQGSNSPLHF.

The gene calls are TRBV27 and TRBJ2-1; the D gene is possibly TRBD2 (5 bases). The CDR3 is made up of 15 amino acids. CDR1 MNHEY and CDR2 SMNVEV come from the germline V gene (reference sequence). The V and J ends lost 2 bases and 6 bases respectively, with 14 bases between them. CDR3 amino acids: CASSLPLGLGNEQFF. As DNA, the CDR3 is TGTGCCAGCAGTTTACCACTAGGGCTCGGCAATGAGCAGTTCTTC.

V usage is TRBV6-1 and J usage is TRBJ2-2, with D unresolved. Trimming took 7 bases from V and 4 from J, leaving 4 bases between them. This CDR3 has 11 residues. Germline lookup yields CDR1 MNHNS and CDR2 SASEGT. The CDR3 sequence: CASTGTGELFF. In DNA, the CDR3 is TGTGCCAGCACCGGCACCGGGGAGCTGTTTTTT.

This clone appeared a single time. DNA of the CDR3: TGTGCCAGCAGCTCCGGGACAGGGTGGAATGATGGCTACACCTTC. It translates to CASSSGTGWNDGYTF. This chain uses TRBV7-3 with TRBJ1-2, with TRBD1 identical over 9 bases. The CDR3 sequence is 15 residues long. Per the germline V gene, CDR1 is SGHTA and CDR2 is FQGTGA. After removal of 4 bases from V and 6 bases from J, the junction contained 9 bases not matched to a gene. Variable domain in full (rest from reference TRBV7-3 and TRBJ1-2): GAGVSQTPSNKVTEKGKYVELRCDPISGHTALYWYRQSLGQGPEFLIYFQGTGAADDSGLPNDRFFAVRPEGSVSTLKIQRTERGDSAVYLCASSSGTGWNDGYTFGSGTRLTVV.

The chain carries TRBV10-2 and TRBJ2-7, with 8 bases that match TRBD2. This CDR3 has 12 amino acids. Germline V gives CDR1 WSHSY, CDR2 SAAADI. CDR3 DNA sequence: TGCGTGACACGGCGGGGGGACTACGAGCAGTACTTC. It encodes CVTRRGDYEQYF.

CDR3 in amino acids: CASSLRLTGPSYEQYF. CDR3 bases: TGCGCCAGCAGCCTACGACTGACTGGTCCGTCCTACGAGCAGTACTTC. V is TRBV5-1 and J is TRBJ2-7; D remains ambiguous. CDR3 length: 16 residues. Per germline, CDR1 SGHRS and CDR2 YFSETQ. V was shortened by 4 bases and J by 1 base, with 18 bases between the two germline ends.

The chain links TRBV7-9 to TRBJ2-3; D perhaps matches TRBD2 (7 bases). The CDR3 sequence is 15 residues long. The V gene lost 7 bases and the J gene lost 2 bases, with 16 bases spanning the gap. Germline CDR1 SEHNR, CDR2 FQNEAQ (reference sequence). CDR3: CASTSGGQYTDTQYF. As DNA, the CDR3 is TGTGCCAGCACCTCCGGGGGGCAGTACACAGATACGCAGTATTTT.

This clone was detected once. The V gene is TRBV7-8, the J gene TRBJ2-1; D possibly corresponds to TRBD1 (6 bases). Germline V gene lookup returns CDR1 SGHVS and CDR2 FQNEAQ. V was trimmed by 5 bases and J by 0 bases, leaving 14 bases between them. The CDR3 is 16 amino acids. CDR3 sequence (DNA): TGTGCCAGCAGCAGCAGGGGTCTGGGCTCCTACAATGAGCAGTTCTTC. Protein sequence: CASSSRGLGSYNEQFF.

The V gene is TRBV7-9, the J gene TRBJ2-3; 12 nucleotides match TRBD2. Germline trimming cut 1 base from V and 8 bases from J; bases unmatched to any gene: 10. The germline V gene has CDR1 SEHNR and CDR2 FQNEAQ (reference sequence). This CDR3 is built from 17 residues. This CDR3 is CASSLGQTSGSSPTQYF. The DNA for the CDR3 is TGTGCCAGCAGCTTAGGACAGACTAGCGGGAGTAGTCCTACGCAGTATTTT.

The J gene is TRBJ1-1, the V gene TRBV29-1; D ambiguous. Looked up from germline, CDR1 is SQVTM and CDR2 is ANQGSEA. This CDR3 comprises 12 residues. V was shortened by 5 bases and J by 3 bases, with 10 bases between the two germline ends. The CDR3 DNA sequence: TGCAGCGTTTATAGTTCGGACACTGAAGCTTTCTTT. It specifies CSVYSSDTEAFF.

V is TRBV6-1 and J is TRBJ1-5; 7 bases fit TRBD1. The J segment lost 2 bases and the V segment lost 2 bases, leaving 0 bases of the junction unmatched. The CDR3 covers 14 residues. Germline CDR1 and CDR2: MNHNS and SASEGT. The CDR3 is CASSETGGNQPQHF. The CDR3 DNA is TGTGCCAGCAGTGAAACAGGGGGCAATCAGCCCCAGCATTTT.

The chain couples TRBV6-6 to TRBJ2-5, with 7 bases fitting TRBD1. This CDR3 has 15 residues. V was clipped by 6 bases and J by 4 bases; unmatched bases: 11. CDR1 and CDR2 from the germline V gene are MNHNY and SVGAGI (reference sequence). The CDR3 is CASSSQGQKGETQYF. DNA of the CDR3: TGTGCCAGCAGCTCCCAGGGACAGAAAGGAGAGACCCAGTACTTC.